This is a list of T cell receptor beta chains from one sample in a study of Graves' ophthalmopathy and Graves' hyperthyroidism. Each CDR3 protein gets one entry after TCRdb re-called the multiplex PCR reads with MiXCR. The sample holds about 740,000 distinct CDR3 sequences; roughly 40% are singletons and the top ten take roughly 45%. Sequenced input: peripheral blood. The source of these receptors is an adult man with Graves' ophthalmopathy. Each CDR3 is given with its conserved first and last residue. The order of the fields is V gene, J gene, D gene, clone size, CDR3 protein, CDR3 DNA. The D gene is left open where the match is weak. Clone size, where shown, is once, few, many, or a class for clones that have expanded.

V gene: TRBV7-9; J gene: TRBJ1-4; D gene: .; clone size: .; CDR3 protein: CASSWEINEKLFF; CDR3 DNA: TGCGCCAGCAGCTGGGAGATTAATGAAAAACTGTTTTTT
V gene: TRBV12-3/TRBV12-4; J gene: TRBJ1-1; D gene: .; clone size: few; CDR3 protein: CASSFAKLNTEAFF; CDR3 DNA: TGTGCCAGCAGTTTCGCTAAATTGAACACTGAAGCTTTCTTT
V gene: TRBV9; J gene: TRBJ2-7; D gene: TRBD2; clone size: .; CDR3 protein: CASSASGDISYEQYF; CDR3 DNA: TGTGCCAGCAGCGCTAGCGGGGACATCTCCTACGAGCAGTACTTC
V gene: TRBV11-2; J gene: TRBJ1-1; D gene: .; clone size: .; CDR3 protein: CASSFFGNEAFF; CDR3 DNA: TGTGCCAGCAGCTTCTTCGGCAATGAAGCTTTCTTT
V gene: TRBV5-6; J gene: TRBJ1-2; D gene: .; clone size: few; CDR3 protein: CASSLVPANYGYTF; CDR3 DNA: TGTGCCAGCAGCTTGGTGCCGGCTAACTATGGCTACACCTTC
V gene: TRBV7-2; J gene: TRBJ2-6; D gene: .; clone size: .; CDR3 protein: CASSWGDGEVNVLTF; CDR3 DNA: TGTGCCAGCAGCTGGGGTGACGGGGAGGTCAACGTCCTGACTTTC
V gene: TRBV15; J gene: TRBJ1-6; D gene: TRBD1; clone size: .; CDR3 protein: CATSPGQGSSYNSPLHF; CDR3 DNA: TGTGCCACCAGCCCCGGACAGGGGAGCTCCTATAATTCACCCCTCCACTTT
V gene: TRBV29-1; J gene: TRBJ1-6; D gene: .; clone size: .; CDR3 protein: CSVVEGKGSPLHF; CDR3 DNA: TGCAGCGTTGTGGAGGGAAAAGGGTCACCCCTCCACTTT
V gene: TRBV20-1; J gene: TRBJ2-7; D gene: .; clone size: few; CDR3 protein: CSARFSDYEQYF; CDR3 DNA: TGCAGTGCTAGGTTCAGTGACTACGAGCAGTACTTC
V gene: TRBV20-1; J gene: TRBJ1-5; D gene: .; clone size: .; CDR3 protein: CSVTNSNQPQHF; CDR3 DNA: TGCAGTGTGACAAATAGCAATCAGCCCCAGCATTTT
V gene: TRBV29-1; J gene: TRBJ1-4; D gene: TRBD1; clone size: .; CDR3 protein: CSSFSGTGDEKLFF; CDR3 DNA: TGCAGCAGCTTCTCCGGGACAGGGGATGAAAAACTGTTTTTT
V gene: TRBV10-2; J gene: TRBJ2-5; D gene: TRBD1; clone size: .; CDR3 protein: CASSESGGRETQYF; CDR3 DNA: TGCGCCAGCAGTGAATCAGGGGGTCGAGAGACCCAGTACTTC
V gene: TRBV25-1; J gene: TRBJ1-5; D gene: .; clone size: .; CDR3 protein: CASSQEKVIQPQHF; CDR3 DNA: TGCGCCAGCAGCCAAGAAAAGGTCATCCAGCCCCAGCATTTT
V gene: TRBV29-1; J gene: TRBJ2-5; D gene: TRBD1; clone size: once; CDR3 protein: CSVEEGQGKTQYF; CDR3 DNA: TGCAGCGTTGAAGAGGGACAGGGAAAGACCCAGTACTTC
V gene: TRBV29-1; J gene: TRBJ1-4; D gene: .; clone size: .; CDR3 protein: CSSDGRGNEKLFF; CDR3 DNA: TGCAGCAGTGATGGGCGGGGGAATGAAAAACTGTTTTTT
V gene: TRBV5-1; J gene: TRBJ1-1; D gene: TRBD1; clone size: few; CDR3 protein: CASSKQGAVSEAFF; CDR3 DNA: TGCGCCAGCAGCAAACAGGGGGCTGTGTCTGAAGCTTTCTTT
V gene: TRBV29-1; J gene: TRBJ1-1; D gene: TRBD1; clone size: .; CDR3 protein: CSGRQGKF; CDR3 DNA: TGCAGCGGACGACAGGGGAAATTT
V gene: TRBV20-1; J gene: TRBJ2-7; D gene: .; clone size: .; CDR3 protein: CSARVTTSSYEQYF; CDR3 DNA: TGCAGTGCTAGAGTGACTACAAGCTCCTACGAGCAGTACTTC
V gene: TRBV2; J gene: TRBJ1-2; D gene: .; clone size: many; CDR3 protein: CASSVGPDYGYTF; CDR3 DNA: TGTGCCAGCAGTGTAGGACCCGATTATGGCTACACCTTC
V gene: TRBV7-9; J gene: TRBJ1-2; D gene: .; clone size: many; CDR3 protein: CASSLALTGFGYTF; CDR3 DNA: TGTGCCAGCAGCCTCGCCCTAACAGGGTTCGGCTACACCTTC
V gene: TRBV7-2; J gene: TRBJ2-5; D gene: TRBD1; clone size: .; CDR3 protein: CAWDRGLETQYF; CDR3 DNA: TGTGCCTGGGACAGGGGGCTAGAGACCCAGTACTTC
V gene: TRBV7-3; J gene: TRBJ2-5; D gene: .; clone size: .; CDR3 protein: CASISPRGEETQYF; CDR3 DNA: TGTGCCAGCATCTCACCCCGAGGGGAAGAGACCCAGTACTTC
V gene: TRBV6-6; J gene: TRBJ1-3; D gene: .; clone size: .; CDR3 protein: CASSQPGWRNTIYF; CDR3 DNA: TGTGCCAGCAGTCAACCAGGGTGGCGGAACACCATATATTTT
V gene: TRBV6-5; J gene: TRBJ2-7; D gene: TRBD1; clone size: few; CDR3 protein: CASSSTGQGPNEQYF; CDR3 DNA: TGTGCCAGCAGCTCTACGGGACAGGGTCCCAACGAGCAGTACTTC
V gene: TRBV20-1; J gene: TRBJ1-2; D gene: TRBD1; clone size: .; CDR3 protein: CSAGGAGGGYTF; CDR3 DNA: TGCAGTGCCGGGGGGGCAGGGGGTGGCTACACCTTC
V gene: TRBV9; J gene: TRBJ1-2; D gene: TRBD1; clone size: many; CDR3 protein: CASSVNDRGLSDGYTF; CDR3 DNA: TGTGCCAGCAGCGTAAATGACAGGGGATTATCGGATGGCTACACCTTC
V gene: TRBV5-6; J gene: TRBJ1-4; D gene: .; clone size: few; CDR3 protein: CASSQAGEPEKLFF; CDR3 DNA: TGTGCCAGCAGTCAAGCAGGGGAGCCTGAAAAACTGTTTTTT
V gene: TRBV14; J gene: TRBJ2-7; D gene: TRBD2; clone size: few; CDR3 protein: CASRILAGVAYEQYF; CDR3 DNA: TGTGCCAGCAGGATCTTAGCGGGAGTGGCCTACGAGCAGTACTTC
V gene: TRBV7-3; J gene: TRBJ2-7; D gene: TRBD2; clone size: .; CDR3 protein: CASSGLAGVYEQYF; CDR3 DNA: TGTGCCAGCTCCGGGCTAGCGGGGGTCTACGAGCAGTACTTC
V gene: TRBV15; J gene: TRBJ2-5; D gene: TRBD1; clone size: many; CDR3 protein: CATSGPDRAIETQYF; CDR3 DNA: TGTGCCACCAGCGGCCCGGACAGGGCGATTGAGACCCAGTACTTC
V gene: TRBV24-1; J gene: TRBJ1-5; D gene: TRBD1; clone size: .; CDR3 protein: CASSYFRGDQPQHF; CDR3 DNA: TGTGCCAGCAGTTACTTCAGGGGGGATCAGCCCCAGCATTTT
V gene: TRBV12-3/TRBV12-4; J gene: TRBJ1-2; D gene: .; clone size: few; CDR3 protein: CASSLDFFGYGYTF; CDR3 DNA: TGTGCCAGCAGTTTAGACTTCTTCGGCTATGGCTACACCTTC
V gene: TRBV7-9; J gene: TRBJ1-1; D gene: .; clone size: many; CDR3 protein: CASLISGTEAFF; CDR3 DNA: TGTGCCAGCCTCATAAGTGGCACTGAAGCTTTCTTT
V gene: TRBV10-3; J gene: TRBJ1-5; D gene: .; clone size: .; CDR3 protein: CASSYGTDQTLGPQHF; CDR3 DNA: TGTGCCAGCAGTTATGGTACAGACCAAACCTTGGGGCCCCAGCATTTT
V gene: TRBV7-9; J gene: TRBJ2-5; D gene: .; clone size: .; CDR3 protein: CASSLQAIQETQYF; CDR3 DNA: TGTGCCAGCAGCTTACAGGCGATACAAGAGACCCAGTACTTC
V gene: TRBV29-1; J gene: TRBJ1-2; D gene: .; clone size: few; CDR3 protein: CSDSGNYGYTF; CDR3 DNA: TGCAGCGATAGCGGTAACTATGGCTACACCTTC
V gene: TRBV2; J gene: TRBJ2-7; D gene: TRBD1; clone size: .; CDR3 protein: CASSTTTGWAYEQYF; CDR3 DNA: TGTGCCAGCAGCACTACGACAGGGTGGGCCTACGAGCAGTACTTC
V gene: TRBV10-3; J gene: TRBJ1-3; D gene: .; clone size: .; CDR3 protein: CANRGLESGNTIYF; CDR3 DNA: TGTGCCAACCGAGGGCTTGAGTCTGGAAACACCATATATTTT
V gene: TRBV20-1; J gene: TRBJ1-6; D gene: .; clone size: few; CDR3 protein: CSALVPRAPNSPLHF; CDR3 DNA: TGCAGTGCCCTCGTCCCGAGGGCGCCTAATTCACCCCTCCACTTT
V gene: TRBV20-1; J gene: TRBJ1-2; D gene: TRBD1; clone size: many; CDR3 protein: CSARDSDRGGRAHGYTF; CDR3 DNA: TGCAGTGCTAGAGATAGCGACAGGGGAGGGAGGGCCCATGGCTACACCTTC
V gene: TRBV5-5; J gene: TRBJ2-7; D gene: .; clone size: .; CDR3 protein: CASSQGGSPIYEQYF; CDR3 DNA: TGTGCCAGCAGCCAAGGGGGTTCCCCCATCTACGAGCAGTACTTC
V gene: TRBV12-3/TRBV12-4; J gene: TRBJ1-2; D gene: TRBD1; clone size: .; CDR3 protein: CASSDTGGGYGYTF; CDR3 DNA: TGTGCCAGCAGTGATACAGGGGGCGGCTATGGCTACACCTTC
V gene: TRBV2; J gene: TRBJ1-1; D gene: .; clone size: .; CDR3 protein: CASLDTNTEAFF; CDR3 DNA: TGTGCCAGCTTGGACACGAACACTGAAGCCTTCTTT
V gene: TRBV7-2; J gene: TRBJ2-6; D gene: TRBD1; clone size: few; CDR3 protein: CASSLWTGSGANVLTF; CDR3 DNA: TGTGCCAGCAGCCTCTGGACAGGGTCTGGGGCCAACGTCCTGACTTTC
V gene: TRBV6-2/TRBV6-3; J gene: TRBJ2-3; D gene: TRBD2; clone size: .; CDR3 protein: CASSYSRSGRGSTDTQYF; CDR3 DNA: TGTGCCAGCAGTTACTCGCGGTCGGGGCGGGGGAGCACAGATACGCAGTATTTT
V gene: TRBV29-1; J gene: TRBJ1-1; D gene: .; clone size: many; CDR3 protein: CSADSDTGNTEAFF; CDR3 DNA: TGCAGCGCCGACAGCGACACTGGGAACACTGAAGCTTTCTTT
V gene: TRBV10-3; J gene: TRBJ1-5; D gene: .; clone size: few; CDR3 protein: CASRAGHSNQPQHF; CDR3 DNA: TGTGCCAGCAGAGCAGGACATAGCAATCAGCCCCAGCATTTT